This T cell receptor (beta chain) was identified in a study of T cell repertoires in cytomegalovirus infection. Whole-study context: Both CMV infection and a matching HLA type were indicated by public TCR beta signatures.

This clonotype was seen repeatedly, ten times or more. This CDR3 is built from 14 residues. Trimming left V 3 bases short and J 0 bases short, with 7 bases between. Per the germline V gene, CDR1 is SGHTA and CDR2 is FQGNSA. TCRdb re-called the reads with MiXCR, one entry per CDR3 protein. The sample lists about 180,000 distinct CDR3 sequences; 13% to 15% were seen once. The sequence was obtained from a human donor in good health (CMV status not recorded). Some clones in this sample may be carry-over from other donors' samples. Source material: PBMCs. The chain employs TRBV7-2 and TRBJ2-3; D is ambiguous. The CDR3 DNA is TGTGCCAGCAGCTTCGGACGGAGCACAGATACGCAGTATTTT. Translating gives CASSFGRSTDTQYF.